This TCR beta chain appears in the sequencing data of a study of identifying expanded T cells in peripheral blood. Study-wide results and caveats: About 1.3 clones differed between technical replicates, versus approximately 16 and 20 over time. Across healthy donors, higher total template counts meant significantly greater roughly two-week count variance.

To note about this clone: Its cognate antigen is unknown.

The ends lost 5 bases at V and 4 bases at J; junction bases unmatched: 1. CDR1 is KGHSH and CDR2 is LQKENI in the germline V gene. The CDR3 contains 13 residues. TCRdb's copy holds only in-frame clones and misses some; the assay was immunoSEQ multiplex PCR. This table holds around 66,000 clones, about 89% found once. No infections or other immune events were documented during collection. The rearrangement links TRBV18 to TRBJ1-5; 8 bases align to TRBD1. The sequenced sample was blood. The receptor comes from a person aged 18 to 75 in good health. CDR3 sequence reads: CASSGDRNQPQHF. As DNA, the CDR3 is TGTGCCAGCTCAGGGGACAGGAATCAGCCCCAGCATTTT.